The 21 T cell receptor beta chains below all came from one sample that was sequenced in a study of early T cells in non-severe SARS-CoV-2 infection. A single record per CDR3 protein comes from TCRdb applying MiXCR to the 5' RACE reads. The data contain fewer than 55,000 distinct CDR3 sequences, roughly 9.2% of them singletons. The source material was whole blood. The receptors come from an adult who was a healthcare worker with PCR-confirmed SARS-CoV-2 infection or an uninfected control (not recorded which).

In this sample, this clonotype turned up many times. This rearrangement joins TRBV5-6 to TRBJ2-3; D not certain. Trimming pared 2 bases from V and 7 bases from J, leaving 11 bases between. The CDR3 has 13 amino acids. Germline V lookup: CDR1 SGHDT, CDR2 YYEEEE. For the CDR3, the DNA is TGTGCCAGCAGCTTATCTGACCAGTATACGCAGTATTTT. Amino acids: CASSLSDQYTQYF.

The sample holds many counts of this clonotype. The chain carries TRBV11-2 and TRBJ2-2; 10 nucleotides align to TRBD1. J lost 7 bases, V lost 7 bases, and 9 bases had no gene match. Germline CDR1 reads SGHAT; CDR2 reads FQNNGV. The CDR3 spans 15 residues. The chain's CDR3 is CASNALTGGIGELFF. In DNA, the CDR3 is TGTGCCAGCAACGCATTGACAGGGGGCATCGGGGAGCTGTTTTTT.

The chain combines TRBV10-3 with TRBJ2-6; D is undetermined. CDR3 length equals 15 residues. V dropped 3 bases and J dropped 1 base, with 7 bases sitting between them. In germline, CDR1 is ENHRY, CDR2 SYGVKD. The CDR3 DNA reads as TGTGCCATCAGTGAATGGAAGTCTGGGGCCAACGTCCTGACTTTC. Its translation is CAISEWKSGANVLTF.

This clonotype has a count of ten or more. The chain recombines TRBV5-6 with TRBJ2-1; 11 bases agree with TRBD1. The CDR3 contains 16 residues. The V gene end was trimmed by 0 bases and the J gene end by 8 bases; junction bases not matched to a gene: 7. Germline V gene sequence: CDR1 SGHDT, CDR2 YYEEEE. The CDR3: CASSLGGTGGIDEQFF. Here the CDR3 DNA reads TGTGCCAGCAGCTTGGGCGGGACAGGGGGTATCGATGAGCAGTTCTTC.

The V gene is TRBV14, the J gene TRBJ2-5, with 9 bases identical to TRBD1. The length of the CDR3 is 15 residues. CDR1 is SGHDN and CDR2 is FVKESK in the germline V gene. Trimming at V came to 8 bases and at J to 4 bases, leaving 11 bases not matched to a gene. CDR3 in DNA: TGTGCCAGCCCACCCCTGAACAGGGGGCGAGAGACCCAGTACTTC. Amino acid sequence: CASPPLNRGRETQYF.

In its sample, this clonotype was seen many times. The gene calls are TRBV20-1 and TRBJ1-2, with D perhaps TRBD1 (5 bases). This CDR3 is built from 13 residues. Germline CDR1 DFQATT, CDR2 SNEGSKA (reference sequence). V dropped 7 bases and J dropped 8 bases, with 20 bases sitting between them. The CDR3 protein is CSVSGRGSGGYTF. Here the CDR3 DNA reads TGCAGTGTGTCAGGTCGGGGGAGCGGAGGCTACACCTTC.

The gene calls are TRBV3-1 and TRBJ2-1; 10 bases are shared with TRBD2. The CDR3 runs to 14 residues. Germline V lookup: CDR1 LGHDT, CDR2 YNNKEL (reference sequence). After removal of 3 bases from V and 15 bases from J, the junction contained 11 bases not matched to a gene. The CDR3 sequence is CASSQRSGRASRFF. DNA of the CDR3: TGTGCCAGCAGCCAGCGCAGCGGGAGGGCCTCTCGGTTCTTC.

The chain couples TRBV11-3 to TRBJ1-6, with 7 bases aligning to TRBD1. The CDR3 loop spans 14 amino acids. The trim removed 3 bases at V and 6 bases at J, leaving 2 bases unmatched. The germline CDR1 and CDR2 sequences are SGHNT and YENEEA. The CDR3 region is CASSLGTVNSPLHF. CDR3 nucleotide sequence: TGTGCCAGCAGCTTGGGGACAGTTAATTCACCCCTCCACTTT.

The rearrangement joins TRBV12-3 or TRBV12-4 to TRBJ1-2; D is possibly TRBD1 (5 bases). CDR3 length: 13 amino acids. Trimming cost V 4 bases and J 7 bases, with 13 bases left between them. CDR3 nucleotide sequence: TGTGCCAGCAGTTCCGGGGGAAGAGGTGGCTACACCTTC. Protein: CASSSGGRGGYTF.

This clonotype has a handful of counts. The J gene is TRBJ2-3, the V gene TRBV18; D unresolved. Germline-derived CDR1 and CDR2 are KGHSH and LQKENI. The CDR3 sequence is 18 residues long. V dropped 3 bases and J dropped 2 bases, with 21 bases sitting between them. CDR3 DNA: TGTGCCAGCTCACCCCCGCTTCAGCTTCGACCTATCACAGATACGCAGTATTTT. Translated: CASSPPLQLRPITDTQYF.

V is TRBV14 and J is TRBJ2-3; 9 bases map to TRBD2. The V gene end was trimmed by 4 bases and the J gene end by 0 bases; junction bases not matched to a gene: 8. In germline, CDR1 is SGHDN, CDR2 FVKESK. The CDR3 runs 17 residues. The CDR3 is CASSRLLAGFSTDTQYF. CDR3 in DNA: TGTGCCAGCAGCCGCCTACTAGCGGGTTTTAGCACAGATACGCAGTATTTT.

The chain joins TRBV24-1 to TRBJ2-3, with a weak D call TRBD1 (6 bases). CDR1 and CDR2 (germline): KGHDR, SFDVKD. Trimming cost V 12 bases and J 1 base, with 13 bases left between them. The CDR3 consists of 13 residues. The DNA for the CDR3 is TGTGCCTCCCGGGACACTGGCACAGATACGCAGTATTTT. This codes for CASRDTGTDTQYF.

This chain joins TRBV29-1 and TRBJ2-1; possibly TRBD1 for D (7 bases). The germline V and J ends were trimmed by 1 base and 1 base, with 11 bases remaining between them. CDR1 is SQVTM, CDR2 ANQGSEA, per germline. The CDR3 sequence is 15 residues long. CDR3 residues: CSVEGRGDSYNEQFF. As DNA, the CDR3 is TGCAGCGTTGAAGGCAGGGGGGATTCCTACAATGAGCAGTTCTTC.

This clonotype has more than one count but fewer than ten. The chain employs TRBV29-1 and TRBJ1-2; D is undetermined. Germline V gives CDR1 SQVTM, CDR2 ANQGSEA. The CDR3 spans 13 residues. V lost 1 base and J lost 8, with 14 bases in between. The CDR3 loop is CSVEVSPGAGYTF. CDR3 bases: TGCAGCGTTGAAGTGTCCCCAGGCGCGGGCTACACCTTC.

This clonotype has at least ten counts. V usage is TRBV5-1 and J usage is TRBJ2-3; 9 nucleotides match TRBD1. The CDR3 length is 16 residues. With 3 bases clipped from V and 5 bases from J, the junction kept 10 bases outside the gene matches. Germline V lookup: CDR1 SGHRS, CDR2 YFSETQ. CDR3 nucleotides: TGCGCCAGCAGCTGGGGGGACAGGGCGCAGGGAGATACGCAGTATTTT. Translating it yields CASSWGDRAQGDTQYF.

In this sample, this clonotype turned up a few times. The chain carries TRBV20-1 and TRBJ2-1; TRBD2 matches 10 bases. There are 13 residues in the CDR3. Unmatched junction bases numbered 4, after V lost 3 bases and J lost 8 bases. The V gene's germline CDR1 is DFQATT and CDR2 SNEGSKA (reference sequence). The CDR3 protein is CSASPGLADEQFF. Here the CDR3 DNA reads TGCAGTGCTAGTCCTGGACTAGCGGATGAGCAGTTCTTC.

The gene calls are TRBV6-6 and TRBJ2-7; 10 nucleotides match TRBD1. Trimming cost V 6 bases and J 2 bases; bases outside gene matches: 10. The CDR3 loop spans 16 amino acids. The germline CDR1 and CDR2 sequences are MNHNY and SVGAGI (reference sequence). CDR3 protein: CASSKPGQGPAYEQYF. The DNA of the CDR3 is TGTGCCAGCAGCAAACCGGGACAGGGGCCCGCCTACGAGCAGTACTTC.

This clonotype was seen repeatedly, ten times or more. V and J are TRBV3-1 and TRBJ2-1; 8 bases fit TRBD2. Germline CDR1 LGHDT, CDR2 YNNKEL (reference sequence). The trim removed 0 bases at V and 6 bases at J, leaving 7 bases unmatched. The CDR3 runs to 16 residues. The CDR3 here is CASSQEFSGRRNEQFF. CDR3 coding DNA: TGTGCCAGCAGCCAAGAATTCAGCGGGAGACGCAATGAGCAGTTCTTC.

This clonotype occurred many times. The genes are TRBV7-2 and TRBJ2-1; 10 nucleotides match TRBD2. Per the germline V gene, CDR1 is SGHTA and CDR2 is FQGNSA. CDR3 length equals 15 residues. V was pared by 3 bases and J by 10 bases, with 9 bases of the junction left unmatched. CDR3 sequence (DNA): TGTGCCAGCAGCTTCAGCCTAGCGGGAGACCGCGAGCAGTTCTTC. Its protein product is CASSFSLAGDREQFF.

The table lists this clonotype with many counts. The J gene is TRBJ2-7, the V gene TRBV6-1; D remains unclear. The germline V and J ends were trimmed by 9 bases and 1 base, with 16 bases remaining between them. The CDR3 extends over 14 amino acids. The V gene's germline CDR1 is MNHNS and CDR2 SASEGT. This CDR3 reads CASNTHGISYEQYF. The CDR3 nucleotides are TGTGCCAGTAACACCCATGGGATTTCCTACGAGCAGTACTTC.

The chain joins TRBV9 to TRBJ2-7; 7 bases fit TRBD2. CDR3 length: 14 amino acids. After removal of 4 bases from V and 2 bases from J, the junction contained 6 bases not matched to a gene. Germline V gene sequence: CDR1 SGDLS, CDR2 YYNGEE. The CDR3 protein is CASSFGLETYEQYF. The CDR3 coding sequence is TGTGCCAGCAGCTTTGGACTAGAAACCTACGAGCAGTACTTC.